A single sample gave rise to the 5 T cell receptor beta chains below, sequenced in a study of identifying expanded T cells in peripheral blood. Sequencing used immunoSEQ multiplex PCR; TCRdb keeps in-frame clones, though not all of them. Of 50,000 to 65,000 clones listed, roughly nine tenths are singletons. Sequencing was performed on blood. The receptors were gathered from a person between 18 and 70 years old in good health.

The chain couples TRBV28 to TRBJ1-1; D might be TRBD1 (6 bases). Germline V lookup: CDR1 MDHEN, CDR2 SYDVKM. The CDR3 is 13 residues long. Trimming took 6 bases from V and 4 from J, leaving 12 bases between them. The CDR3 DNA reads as TGTGCCAGCAGAAAACAGGGTTTCACTGAAGCTTTCTTT. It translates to CASRKQGFTEAFF.

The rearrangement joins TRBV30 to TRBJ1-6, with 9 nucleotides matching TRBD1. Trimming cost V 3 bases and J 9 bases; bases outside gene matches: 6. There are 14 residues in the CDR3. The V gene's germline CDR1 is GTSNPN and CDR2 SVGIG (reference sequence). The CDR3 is CAWSLTGGVSPLHF. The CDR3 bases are TGTGCCTGGAGCTTGACAGGGGGAGTTTCACCCCTCCACTTT. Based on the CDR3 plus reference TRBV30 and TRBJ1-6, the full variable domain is SQTIHQWPATLVQPVGSPLSLECTVEGTSNPNLYWYRQAAGRGLQLLFYSVGIGQISSEVPQNLSASRPQDRQFILSSKKLLLSDSGFYLCAWSLTGGVSPLHFGNGTRLTVT.

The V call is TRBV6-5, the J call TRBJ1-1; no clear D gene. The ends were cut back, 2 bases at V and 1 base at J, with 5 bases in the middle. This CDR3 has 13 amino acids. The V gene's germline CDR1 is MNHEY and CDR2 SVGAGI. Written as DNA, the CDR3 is TGTGCCAGCAGTTACGGAGGGAACACTGAAGCTTTCTTT. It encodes CASSYGGNTEAFF.

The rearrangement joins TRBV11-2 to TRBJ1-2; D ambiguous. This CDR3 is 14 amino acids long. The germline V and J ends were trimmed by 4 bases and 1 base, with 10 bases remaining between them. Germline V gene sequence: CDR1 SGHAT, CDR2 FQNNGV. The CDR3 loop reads CASSSRGFNYGYTF. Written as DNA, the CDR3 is TGTGCCAGCAGCTCCCGTGGCTTTAACTATGGCTACACCTTC.

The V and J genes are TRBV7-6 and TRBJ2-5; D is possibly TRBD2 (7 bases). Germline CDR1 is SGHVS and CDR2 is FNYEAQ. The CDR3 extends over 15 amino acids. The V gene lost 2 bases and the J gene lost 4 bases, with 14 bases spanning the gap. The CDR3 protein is CASSLRGGEGETQYF. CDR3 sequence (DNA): TGTGCCAGCAGCTTAAGGGGGGGCGAGGGAGAGACCCAGTACTTC. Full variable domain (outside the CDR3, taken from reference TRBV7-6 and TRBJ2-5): GAGVSQSPRYKVTKRGQDVALRCDPISGHVSLYWYRQALGQGPEFLTYFNYEAQQDKSGLPNDRFSAERPEGSISTLTIQRTEQRDSAMYRCASSLRGGEGETQYFGPGTRLLVL.